The clone carrying this T cell receptor (beta chain) has just a few counts. This sample was taken from a study of cytomegalovirus exposure and HLA in healthy donors. Background on the study: From HLA-typed donors, an early data release held approximately 85 million unique TCRs.

This CDR3 is built from 14 residues. The V end was cut by 4 bases, the J end by 3 bases, with 16 bases between. The V gene's germline CDR1 is GTSNPN and CDR2 SVGIG (reference sequence). Use of 60 Vbeta and 13 Jbeta primers characterized the PCR. Profiled with immunoSEQ multiplex PCR; TCRdb holds only in-frame clones, not every one. The table lists about 130,000 clones, about 8.5% of them singletons, with 4.5% to 7% in the top ten. The chain has TRBV30 and TRBJ2-7; D perhaps matches TRBD1 (6 bases). Material: PBMCs. This clonotype originated in a middle-aged man in good health and CMV-seronegative. The CDR3 DNA sequence: TGTGCCTGGACCCCCCACAGGGTGGGCTACGAGCAGTACTTC. Its protein product is CAWTPHRVGYEQYF.